The 23 T cell receptor beta chains in this list originate from one sample, sequenced in a study of technical replicates of blood from a handful of donors. Method: immunoSEQ multiplex PCR; TCRdb's copy keeps in-frame clones and lacks some. The data show more than 65,000 clones, with 75% to 95% seen just once and around 0.4% held by the top ten. Source material: T cells isolated from PBMCs. These receptors were obtained from a human donor in good health.

The chain carries TRBV7-8 and TRBJ1-2; 9 bases map to TRBD1. With 3 bases clipped from V and 7 bases from J, the junction kept 9 bases outside the gene matches. Germline CDR1 SGHVS, CDR2 FQNEAQ. There are 15 residues in the CDR3. CDR3 amino acids: CASSLRRDRVSGYTF. The CDR3 DNA sequence: TGTGCCAGCAGCTTGAGGAGGGACAGGGTTTCTGGCTACACCTTC.

The genes are TRBV11-1 and TRBJ1-5; D is uncertain. This CDR3 is built from 14 residues. Deletions cut 2 bases from V and 3 bases from J, with 8 bases between. The germline V gene has CDR1 SGHAT and CDR2 FQDESV (reference sequence). The CDR3 DNA reads TGTGCCAGCAGCTTAACGGGTGACAATCAGCCCCAGCATTTT. Its translation: CASSLTGDNQPQHF.

This chain connects TRBV28 to TRBJ1-1; D unclear. Per germline, CDR1 MDHEN and CDR2 SYDVKM. This CDR3 is built from 16 residues. V lost 2 bases and J lost 1, with 14 bases in between. In nucleotides, the CDR3 is TGTGCCAGCAGTTTAAATCTCCAGTATTGGAACACTGAAGCTTTCTTT. Encoded protein: CASSLNLQYWNTEAFF.

V is TRBV6-6 and J is TRBJ2-7; 10 positions agree with TRBD2. Germline V gene data show CDR1 as MNHNY and CDR2 as SVGAGI (reference sequence). After removal of 4 bases from V and 2 bases from J, the junction contained 5 bases not matched to a gene. The CDR3 loop spans 15 amino acids. The CDR3 protein is CASSLLAGSPYEQYF. In DNA, the CDR3 is TGTGCCAGCAGTTTACTAGCGGGGTCGCCCTACGAGCAGTACTTC.

The chain employs TRBV2 and TRBJ1-2; TRBD1 aligns across 8 bases. CDR1 and CDR2 from the germline V gene are SNHLY and FYNNEI. J lost 6 bases, V lost 5 bases, and 11 bases had no gene match. This CDR3 is built from 15 residues. This chain's CDR3 is CASSLQGGGVHGYTF. Written as DNA, the CDR3 is TGTGCCAGCAGTCTACAGGGGGGTGGGGTCCATGGCTACACCTTC.

The rearrangement uses TRBV2 and TRBJ2-1, with D perhaps matching TRBD1 (6 bases). This CDR3 contains 16 residues. The V gene's germline CDR1 is SNHLY and CDR2 FYNNEI. Between the trimmed V and J ends, which lost 5 bases and 0 bases, there was a span of 14 bases. The CDR3: CASSLDGTSSYNEQFF. Here the CDR3 DNA reads TGTGCCAGCAGTTTGGACGGGACAAGCTCCTACAATGAGCAGTTCTTC. Complete variable domain (other parts from reference TRBV2 and TRBJ2-1): EPEVTQTPSHQVTQMGQEVILRCVPISNHLYFYWYRQILGQKVEFLVSFYNNEISEKSEIFDDQFSVERPDGSNFTLKIRSTKLEDSAMYFCASSLDGTSSYNEQFFGPGTRLTVL.

This chain uses TRBV28 with TRBJ2-7; no clear D gene. Germline V CDR1 and CDR2: MDHEN, SYDVKM. The V gene lost 6 bases and the J gene lost 3 bases, with 6 bases spanning the gap. The CDR3 sequence is 11 residues long. The CDR3 DNA sequence: TGTGCCAGCAGGGCAGGCTACGAGCAGTACTTC. It is translated as CASRAGYEQYF.

The CDR3 DNA follows: TGTGCCAGCAGCGTAGGGGGCGGGGGGAACACTGAAGCTTTCTTT. Encoded protein: CASSVGGGGNTEAFF. This chain joins TRBV9 and TRBJ1-1; TRBD1 might be the D (5 bases). V was cut by 0 bases and J by 1 base, with 10 bases left in between. CDR3 length equals 15 residues. Per germline, CDR1 SGDLS and CDR2 YYNGEE.

The chain recombines TRBV28 with TRBJ2-5, with D maybe TRBD1 (6 bases). CDR1 is MDHEN, CDR2 SYDVKM, per germline. The CDR3 totals 11 residues. The V and J ends lost 10 bases and 5 bases respectively, with 11 bases between them. CDR3 residues: CATVQGETQYF. The CDR3 nucleotides read TGTGCCACCGTACAGGGCGAGACCCAGTACTTC.

This chain links TRBV7-9 with TRBJ2-5, with D possibly matching TRBD2 (5 bases). The CDR3 totals 15 residues. V was trimmed by 4 bases and J by 5 bases, leaving 17 bases between them. Per the germline V gene, CDR1 is SEHNR and CDR2 is FQNEAQ (reference sequence). For the CDR3, the DNA is TGTGCCAGCAGCTCCGTGCGGGCCTCTAGGGAGACCCAGTACTTC. Amino acid sequence: CASSSVRASRETQYF.

The chain couples TRBV25-1 to TRBJ2-2, with unresolved D. Between the trimmed V and J ends, which lost 5 bases and 5 bases, there was a span of 6 bases. The germline V gene encodes CDR1 MGHDK and CDR2 SYGVNS. The CDR3 has 12 residues. The CDR3 nucleotides read TGTGCCAGCAGTACGACTACCGGGGAGCTGTTTTTT. It translates to CASSTTTGELFF.

The gene calls are TRBV4-1 and TRBJ2-4; D unresolved. CDR1 is MGHRA and CDR2 is YSYEKL in the germline V gene. The V end lost 4 bases, the J end lost 0 bases, and 7 bases lay between the germline ends. The length of the CDR3 is 14 residues. For the CDR3, the DNA is TGCGCCAGCAGCCGAGGCTTAGCCAAAAACATTCAGTACTTC. As protein: CASSRGLAKNIQYF.

J is TRBJ1-5 and V is TRBV19; no definite D call. Germline values: CDR1 LNHDA, CDR2 SQIVND (reference sequence). This CDR3 contains 16 residues. Trimming stripped 8 bases from V and 4 bases from J, with 21 bases between. CDR3 residues: CASGREGPIGNQPQHF. The CDR3 DNA reads as TGTGCCAGTGGACGGGAGGGCCCCATTGGAAATCAGCCCCAGCATTTT. The full variable domain, rest sourced from reference TRBV19 and TRBJ1-5, is DGGITQSPKYLFRKEGQNVTLSCEQNLNHDAMYWYRQDPGQGLRLIYYSQIVNDFQKGDIAEGYSVSREKKESFPLTVTSAQKNPTAFYLCASGREGPIGNQPQHFGDGTRLSIL.

This clone was recorded once. V gene TRBV2 combines with J gene TRBJ2-7; D may be TRBD1 (5 bases). CDR3 length: 12 amino acids. Trimming stripped 7 bases from V and 2 bases from J, with 9 bases between. Germline CDR1 SNHLY, CDR2 FYNNEI. CDR3 residues: CASKGLAYEQYF. The DNA of the CDR3 is TGTGCCAGCAAGGGGCTAGCCTACGAGCAGTACTTC.

This clone was detected only a few times. The V call is TRBV7-9, the J call TRBJ1-1; the D gene is possibly TRBD1 (5 bases). The CDR3 spans 16 residues. Germline values: CDR1 SEHNR, CDR2 FQNEAQ (reference sequence). V lost 7 bases and J lost 1, with 19 bases in between. CDR3 in DNA: TGTGCCAGCATCTATACCGGGTCTCAGGGGAACACTGAAGCTTTCTTT. Its translation: CASIYTGSQGNTEAFF.

This chain joins TRBV7-2 and TRBJ2-2, with 7 bases that match TRBD2. V shed 2 bases and J 8 bases; nucleotides not matched to a gene: 14. The CDR3 sequence is 17 residues long. Germline CDR1 SGHTA, CDR2 FQGNSA. CDR3 DNA sequence: TGTGCCAGCAGCTTAATGTTTGCGGGAGCGGGAACAGGGGAGCTGTTTTTT. As protein: CASSLMFAGAGTGELFF.

This sequence joins TRBV19 and TRBJ2-1; D might be TRBD1 (5 bases). Germline V gene data show CDR1 as LNHDA and CDR2 as SQIVND (reference sequence). This CDR3 has 16 amino acids. The ends were cut back, 0 bases at V and 2 bases at J, with 11 bases in the middle. CDR3 amino acids: CASSIDSGLAYNEQFF. In nucleotides, the CDR3 is TGTGCCAGTAGTATAGATTCAGGGTTGGCCTACAATGAGCAGTTCTTC.

This chain links TRBV29-1 with TRBJ1-4; D uncertain. V lost 6 bases to trimming and J lost 4 bases, with 15 bases between them. Per germline, CDR1 SQVTM and CDR2 ANQGSEA. CDR3 length: 14 residues. The CDR3 region has the DNA TGCAGCGTCATAACGGTGGTTAATAATGAAAAACTGTTTTTT. This gives the protein CSVITVVNNEKLFF.

The chain is built from TRBV28 and TRBJ2-2; D may be TRBD1 (6 bases). This CDR3 region has 16 residues. Germline loops: CDR1 MDHEN, CDR2 SYDVKM. Trimming cost V 7 bases and J 5 bases, with 20 bases left between them. The DNA for the CDR3 is TGTGCCAGCACCTTGAGGGCCAGGGGACCGACCGGGGAGCTGTTTTTT. Amino acids: CASTLRARGPTGELFF. The full variable domain, with the rest looked up from reference TRBV28 and TRBJ2-2, is DVKVTQSSRYLVKRTGEKVFLECVQDMDHENMFWYRQDPGLGLRLIYFSYDVKMKEKGDIPEGYSVSREKKERFSLILESASTNQTSMYLCASTLRARGPTGELFFGEGSRLTVL.

This chain connects TRBV28 to TRBJ1-2, with 7 bases identical to TRBD1. The CDR3 totals 16 residues. Germline-derived CDR1 and CDR2 are MDHEN and SYDVKM. J gave up 5 bases and V 5 bases, and 14 bases lay outside the gene matches. The CDR3 nucleotides read TGTGCCAGCAGTCCCGCCGACAGGGCTTACGGGTATGGCTACACCTTC. Translating it yields CASSPADRAYGYGYTF.

This clone was picked up one time. CDR3 in amino acids: CASRTGTYYGYTF. CDR3 nucleotide sequence: TGTGCCAGCCGGACAGGCACGTACTATGGCTACACCTTC. The V gene is TRBV27, the J gene TRBJ1-2; 7 bases match TRBD1. J was trimmed by 3 bases and V by 8 bases; bases with no gene match: 6. The CDR3 runs 13 residues. Germline lookup yields CDR1 MNHEY and CDR2 SMNVEV (reference sequence).

This chain connects TRBV30 to TRBJ1-4; 9 positions match TRBD1. This CDR3 has 18 residues. Unmatched junction bases numbered 19, after V lost 4 bases and J lost 7 bases. CDR1 is GTSNPN, CDR2 SVGIG, per germline (reference sequence). The CDR3 spells CAWTTGGTGSLVGEKLFF. The CDR3 DNA reads as TGTGCCTGGACCACGGGCGGGACAGGGTCTCTTGTTGGTGAAAAACTGTTTTTT.

This clone was observed a single time. The rearrangement uses TRBV30 and TRBJ2-3; a weak D match, TRBD2 (5 bases). The CDR3 covers 15 residues. Germline CDR1 GTSNPN, CDR2 SVGIG (reference sequence). V lost 0 bases and J lost 2, with 12 bases in between. CDR3 protein: CAWSVERGLTDTQYF. CDR3 coding DNA: TGTGCCTGGAGTGTGGAGCGCGGACTCACAGATACGCAGTATTTT.